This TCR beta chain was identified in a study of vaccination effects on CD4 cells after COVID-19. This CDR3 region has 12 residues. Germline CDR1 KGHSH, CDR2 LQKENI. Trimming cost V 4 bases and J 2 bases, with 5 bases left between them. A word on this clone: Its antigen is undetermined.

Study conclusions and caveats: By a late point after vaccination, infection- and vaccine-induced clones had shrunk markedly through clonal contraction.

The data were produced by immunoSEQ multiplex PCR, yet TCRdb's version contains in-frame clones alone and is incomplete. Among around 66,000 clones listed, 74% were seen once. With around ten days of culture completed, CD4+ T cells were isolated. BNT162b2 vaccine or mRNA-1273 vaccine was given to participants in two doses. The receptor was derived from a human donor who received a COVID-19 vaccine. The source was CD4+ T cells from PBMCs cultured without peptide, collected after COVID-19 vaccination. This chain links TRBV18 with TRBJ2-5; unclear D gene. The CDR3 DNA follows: TGTGCCAGCTCACGTTATCAAGAGACCCAGTACTTC. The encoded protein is CASSRYQETQYF.